Below, 17 T cell receptor beta chains from the same sample are listed, as sequenced in a study of T cell repertoires in cytomegalovirus infection. These TCRs' antigens remain unknown. Each CDR3 protein is one row after TCRdb ran MiXCR on the reads. The table records fewer than 850,000 distinct CDR3 sequences, roughly 29% of them present only once. This material consisted of cultured CD8+ T cells from PBMCs, taken from culture after CMV antigen stimulation. Receptors originate from a human donor in good health (CMV status not recorded). Some clones in this sample may be carry-over from other donors' samples.

The chain recombines TRBV29-1 with TRBJ2-2; TRBD2 might be the D (5 bases). This CDR3 region has 14 residues. Trimming shortened V by 4 bases and J by 3 bases, and 12 bases separated the two germline ends. The germline V gene encodes CDR1 SQVTM and CDR2 ANQGSEA. The CDR3 sequence: CSVVGQEDTGELFF. In DNA, the CDR3 is TGCAGCGTTGTAGGGCAGGAGGACACCGGGGAGCTGTTTTTT.

This clonotype came up a few times. J is TRBJ1-6 and V is TRBV12-3 or TRBV12-4, with unresolved D. The CDR3 is made up of 15 amino acids. V gave up 10 bases and J gave up 7 bases, with 20 bases separating them. The CDR3 DNA sequence: TGTGCCATCCAGAGGCTCTCGCGGGCCAATTCACCCCTCCACTTT. Amino acids: CAIQRLSRANSPLHF.

V and J are TRBV6-1 and TRBJ2-7; TRBD1 matches 10 bases. Trimming cost V 2 bases and J 3 bases; bases outside gene matches: 1. Germline CDR1 and CDR2: MNHNS and SASEGT. The CDR3 has 14 residues. The CDR3 here is CASSEWDRGYEQYV. In DNA form, the CDR3 reads TGTGCCAGCAGTGAATGGGACAGGGGCTACGAGCAGTACGTC.

This clonotype was found a few times. The CDR3 here is CASSLGISYNEQFF. CDR3 sequence (DNA): TGTGCCAGCAGTTTAGGGATTTCTTACAATGAGCAGTTCTTC. The V gene is TRBV28, the J gene TRBJ2-1; the D is unclear. The germline V and J ends were trimmed by 2 bases and 4 bases, with 9 bases remaining between them. Per germline, CDR1 MDHEN and CDR2 SYDVKM. CDR3 length: 14 residues.

This sequence joins TRBV7-9 and TRBJ2-7; tentatively, D is TRBD2 (5 bases). V lost 5 bases and J 4 bases, leaving 15 bases between the germline ends. The germline V gene encodes CDR1 SEHNR and CDR2 FQNEAQ (reference sequence). The CDR3 is made up of 14 amino acids. In DNA form, the CDR3 reads TGTGCCAGCAGCAAAGGAGAGGGTGTATACGAGCAGTACTTC. Translation: CASSKGEGVYEQYF.

This clonotype showed up just a few times. V usage is TRBV5-6 and J usage is TRBJ2-7, with a possible D match to TRBD2 (6 bases). Germline V lookup: CDR1 SGHDT, CDR2 YYEEEE. The germline V and J ends were trimmed by 0 bases and 6 bases, with 10 bases remaining between them. The CDR3 is 13 amino acids. As DNA, the CDR3 is TGTGCCAGCAGCTTGGTGTCCGGGGGCGAGCAGTACGTC. Its translation: CASSLVSGGEQYV.

This clonotype was seen repeatedly, ten times or more. This sequence joins TRBV11-2 and TRBJ1-6; no clear D gene. The CDR3 sequence is 15 residues long. Between the trimmed V and J ends, which lost 6 bases and 7 bases, there was a span of 16 bases. The germline V gene encodes CDR1 SGHAT and CDR2 FQNNGV. The CDR3 spells CASSTTGTVNSPLHF. The CDR3 nucleotides read TGTGCCAGCAGTACCACGGGAACAGTAAATTCACCCCTCCACTTT.

The CDR3, as DNA: TGTGCCAGCAGTCATAGACTAGCGGGGTACAATGAGCAGTTCTTC. Its protein is CASSHRLAGYNEQFF. The chain couples TRBV27 to TRBJ2-1; TRBD2 matches 11 bases. The CDR3 totals 15 residues. CDR1 and CDR2 (germline): MNHEY, SMNVEV (reference sequence). The V segment lost 5 bases and the J segment 4 bases; nucleotides outside the gene matches: 4.

The chain links TRBV28 to TRBJ2-1; D gene unclear. This CDR3 is built from 17 residues. Looked up from germline, CDR1 is MDHEN and CDR2 is SYDVKM. Between the trimmed V and J ends, which lost 1 base and 0 bases, there was a span of 13 bases. CDR3 residues: CASSLSAGISSYNEQFF. Written as DNA, the CDR3 is TGTGCCAGCAGTTTATCGGCAGGCATTAGCTCCTACAATGAGCAGTTCTTC.

This chain connects TRBV18 to TRBJ1-2, with D possibly matching TRBD1 (5 bases). This CDR3 spans 18 amino acids. Germline V CDR1 and CDR2: KGHSH, LQKENI. V gave up 6 bases and J gave up 0 bases, with 23 bases separating them. Here the CDR3 reads CASSAPPPLQAANYGYTF. CDR3 DNA sequence: TGTGCCAGCTCGGCTCCCCCCCCGCTACAGGCCGCTAACTATGGCTACACCTTC.

This chain links TRBV7-9 with TRBJ2-5, with TRBD1 identical over 7 bases. The CDR3 length is 15 residues. Trimming took 9 bases from V and 7 from J; bases not matched to a gene: 17. Per germline, CDR1 SEHNR and CDR2 FQNEAQ (reference sequence). The CDR3 bases are TGTGCCAGTAATGCCGACAGGGAAGCCAAGAGGACCCAGTACTTC. Translating gives CASNADREAKRTQYF.

The rearrangement links TRBV19 to TRBJ1-1, with 8 nucleotides matching TRBD1. The CDR3 has 15 amino acids. Trimming took 6 bases from V and 0 from J; bases not matched to a gene: 6. Germline V CDR1 and CDR2: LNHDA, SQIVND (reference sequence). The CDR3: CASRKDRGLNTEAFF. The CDR3 DNA reads as TGTGCCAGTAGGAAAGACAGGGGATTGAACACTGAAGCTTTCTTT.

There are a few counts of this clonotype. V is TRBV20-1 and J is TRBJ2-7; D not resolved. Germline CDR1 DFQATT, CDR2 SNEGSKA (reference sequence). Trimming removed 0 bases from V and 1 base from J, with 13 bases in between. The CDR3 contains 15 residues. CDR3 nucleotides: TGCAGTGCTAGAGAGTCTGGGAAGGGTTCCTACGAGCAGTACGTC. It specifies CSARESGKGSYEQYV.

A few counts support this clonotype. The V call is TRBV4-3, the J call TRBJ1-1; D is perhaps TRBD1 (5 bases). Germline lookup yields CDR1 LGHNA and CDR2 YSLEER. The CDR3 is 16 amino acids. Trimming removed 4 bases at V and 2 bases at J, with 17 bases between. The CDR3 nucleotides read TGCGCCAGCAGCCTAGGACACATAGCGGGAAACACTGAAGCTTTCTTT. Its translation is CASSLGHIAGNTEAFF.

The chain combines TRBV7-4 with TRBJ1-2, with TRBD1 identical over 7 bases. Per the germline V gene, CDR1 is SGHVT and CDR2 is SQSDAQ. With V trimmed by 5 bases and J by 0 bases, 6 bases remained unmatched. The CDR3 is made up of 15 amino acids. The CDR3 nucleotides read TGTGCCAGCAGCCCGACGACAGGGTCTAACTATGGCTACACCTTC. This sequence encodes CASSPTTGSNYGYTF. The full variable domain, its missing parts supplied by reference TRBV7-4 and TRBJ1-2, is GAGVSQSPRYKVAKRGRDVALRCDSISGHVTLYWYRQTLGQGSEVLTYSQSDAQRDKSGRPSGRFSAERPERSVSTLKIQRTEQGDSAVYLCASSPTTGSNYGYTFGSGTRLTVV.

This chain connects TRBV27 to TRBJ2-3, with TRBD1 as a possible D gene (6 bases). V was cut by 2 bases and J by 3 bases, with 12 bases left in between. CDR1 MNHEY and CDR2 SMNVEV come from the germline V gene (reference sequence). The CDR3 has 15 amino acids. As DNA, the CDR3 is TGTGCCAGCAGTTTACAGAGGGGGATTACAGATACGCAGTATTTT. Protein sequence: CASSLQRGITDTQYF.

This clonotype was observed at least ten times. As DNA, the CDR3 is TGTGCCAGCAGCACCAGAAGGGGGCTAGAAGAGACCCAGTACTTC. Its protein is CASSTRRGLEETQYF. This chain joins TRBV7-7 and TRBJ2-5; 7 positions match TRBD1. Trimming at V came to 5 bases and at J to 3 bases, leaving 9 bases not matched to a gene. The CDR3 runs 15 residues. The germline V gene encodes CDR1 SSHAT and CDR2 FNYEAQ (reference sequence).